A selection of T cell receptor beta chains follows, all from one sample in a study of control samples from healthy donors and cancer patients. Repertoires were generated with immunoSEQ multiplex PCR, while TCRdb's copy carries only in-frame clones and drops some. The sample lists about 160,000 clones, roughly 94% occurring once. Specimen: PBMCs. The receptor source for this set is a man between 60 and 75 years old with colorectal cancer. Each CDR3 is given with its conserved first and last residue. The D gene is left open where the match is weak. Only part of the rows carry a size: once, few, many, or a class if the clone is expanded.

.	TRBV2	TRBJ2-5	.	TGTGCCAGCAAGAACGGACCGTCCCAAGAGACCCAGTACTTC	CASKNGPSQETQYF
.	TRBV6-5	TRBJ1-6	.	TGTGCCAGCGGGCAAGGCCCCAATTCACCCCTCCACTTT	CASGQGPNSPLHF
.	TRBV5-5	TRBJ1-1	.	TGTGCCAGCAGCTTGTCTAACAAGCACTATGAAGCTTTCTTT	CASSLSNKHYEAFF
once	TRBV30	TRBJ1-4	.	TGTGCCTGGAGTGTACTACAGGGCGGCGAAAAACTGTTTTTT	CAWSVLQGGEKLFF
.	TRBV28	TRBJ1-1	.	TGTGCCAGCAGTTTATGGGCAGTTAAGGACACTGAAGCTTTCTTT	CASSLWAVKDTEAFF
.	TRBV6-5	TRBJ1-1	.	TGTGCCAGCAGTCCCGCCGAGGTAATGGACACTGAAGCTTTCTTT	CASSPAEVMDTEAFF
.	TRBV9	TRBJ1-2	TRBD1	TGTGCCAGCAGCCCAGGACAGGGACTAGGGGGCTACACCTTC	CASSPGQGLGGYTF
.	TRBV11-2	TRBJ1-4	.	TGTGCCAGCAGCTGGGGGACCGGGGTGTGGGAGACTAATGAAAAACTGTTTTTT	CASSWGTGVWETNEKLFF
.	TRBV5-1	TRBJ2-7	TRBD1	TGCGCCAGCAGCTTGGTAGGACAGGGCGGCTCCTACGAGCAGTACTTC	CASSLVGQGGSYEQYF
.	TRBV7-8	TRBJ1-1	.	TGTGCCAGCAGCTTAGGCGGGGACACTGAAGCTTTCTTT	CASSLGGDTEAFF
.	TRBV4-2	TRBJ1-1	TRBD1	TGTGCCAGCAGCCCAGAGATACAGGGGGCGCGGGCTGAAGCTTTCTTT	CASSPEIQGARAEAFF
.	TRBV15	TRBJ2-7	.	TGTGCCACCTCCCCCGTAAGGTCCTACGAGCAGTACTTC	CATSPVRSYEQYF
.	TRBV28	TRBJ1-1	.	TGTGCCAGCAGTTTGGGGGGGCACACTGAAGCTTTCTTT	CASSLGGHTEAFF
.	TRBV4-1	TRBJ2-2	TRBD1	TGCGCCAGCAGCCAAAGGGCAGGGGGTGACACCGGGGAGCTGTTTTTT	CASSQRAGGDTGELFF
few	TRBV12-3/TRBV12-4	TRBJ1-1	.	TGTGCCAGCAGTGGGGGAAAAAACACTGAAGCTTTCTTT	CASSGGKNTEAFF
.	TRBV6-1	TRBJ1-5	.	TGTGCCAGCAGTGAGGCGTGGGGCAATCAGCCCCAGCATTTT	CASSEAWGNQPQHF
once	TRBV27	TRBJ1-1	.	TGTGCCAGCAGTTTAATGAGGGGGGCGACTGAAGCTTTCTTT	CASSLMRGATEAFF
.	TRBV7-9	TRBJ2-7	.	TGTGCCAGCAGCTTAGGAAGCTACGAGCAGTACTTC	CASSLGSYEQYF
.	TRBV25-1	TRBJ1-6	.	TGTGCCAGCAGTGAAGGGGGGAGTGTACCGTCACCCCTCCACTTT	CASSEGGSVPSPLHF
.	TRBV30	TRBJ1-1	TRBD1	TGTGCCTGGGGTAGGGGGCACACTGAAGCTTTCTTT	CAWGRGHTEAFF
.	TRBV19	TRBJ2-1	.	TGTGCCAGTAGTGCCCGACGTAATGAGCAGTTCTTC	CASSARRNEQFF
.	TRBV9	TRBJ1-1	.	TGTGCCAGCAGCAGGCCTAACACTGAAGCTTTCTTT	CASSRPNTEAFF
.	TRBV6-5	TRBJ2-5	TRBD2	TGTGCCAGCAGTTACATCGGGCGGGGGGAAGAGACCCAGTACTTC	CASSYIGRGEETQYF
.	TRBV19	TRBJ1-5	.	TGTGCCAGTACCCTCACGGGGGATCAGCCCCAGCATTTT	CASTLTGDQPQHF
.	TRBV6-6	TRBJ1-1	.	TGTGCCAGCTGTCAGGGGAACACTGAAGCTTTCTTT	CASCQGNTEAFF
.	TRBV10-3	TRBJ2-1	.	TGTGCCATCTCCGGGCAGCAGGACAATGAGCAGTTCTTC	CAISGQQDNEQFF
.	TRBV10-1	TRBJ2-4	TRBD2	TGCGCCAGCAGTGGAATAGCGGGGGCGATGGCCAAAAACATTCAGTACTTC	CASSGIAGAMAKNIQYF
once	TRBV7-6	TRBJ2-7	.	TGTGCCAGCAGCTCCGTCTTCGGGGCGGATGGTTACGAGCAGTACTTC	CASSSVFGADGYEQYF
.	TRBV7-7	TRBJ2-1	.	TGTGCCAGCAGCTTAGGCGGGGCAAGCTCCTACAATGAGCAGTTCTTC	CASSLGGASSYNEQFF
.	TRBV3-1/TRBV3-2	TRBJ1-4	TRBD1	TGTGCCAGCAGCCAGTCGACAGGGGAAGGTGAAAAACTGTTTTTT	CASSQSTGEGEKLFF
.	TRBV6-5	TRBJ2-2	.	TGTGCCAGCAGTTTAAGAGGTAACACCGGGGAGCTGTTTTTT	CASSLRGNTGELFF
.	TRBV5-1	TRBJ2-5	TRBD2	TGCGCCAGCAGCTTAACTAGCGGGGAGGTAACCCAGTACTTC	CASSLTSGEVTQYF
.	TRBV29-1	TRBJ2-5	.	TGCAGCGTTGAGGGCAGGGAAGGGGAGACCCAGTACTTC	CSVEGREGETQYF
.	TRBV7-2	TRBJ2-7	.	TGTGCCAGCAGCTTGGGCCTGGGGGAGCAGTACTTC	CASSLGLGEQYF
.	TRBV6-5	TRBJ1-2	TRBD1	TGTGCCAGCAGTCAGGGCGACAGGGTGAGGGGCTACACCTTC	CASSQGDRVRGYTF
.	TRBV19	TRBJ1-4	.	TGTGCCAGTAGTCATCAGGGAGGGGGTGAAAAACTGTTTTTT	CASSHQGGGEKLFF
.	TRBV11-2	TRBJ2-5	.	TGTGCCAGCAGCAGCTACAGGGTTCGGGAGACCCAGTACTTC	CASSSYRVRETQYF
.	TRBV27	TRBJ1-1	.	TGTGCCAGCAGGATGAACACTGAAGCTTTCTTT	CASRMNTEAFF
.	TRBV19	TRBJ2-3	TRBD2	TGTGCCAGTAGTCTCCGGACTAGCGGGGGGGCAACCACAGATACGCAGTATTTT	CASSLRTSGGATTDTQYF
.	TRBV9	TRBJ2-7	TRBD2	TGTGCCAGCAGCGTAGGTAGCGGGGGGTCCTACGAGCAGTACTTC	CASSVGSGGSYEQYF
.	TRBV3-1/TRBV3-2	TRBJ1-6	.	TGTGCCAGCAGCCAAGAAGAGAGGCCCCGTACCGCCTATAATTCACCCCTCCACTTT	CASSQEERPRTAYNSPLHF